Given below is one TCR beta chain in context. Its antigen is currently unknown. The repertoire was sequenced with immunoSEQ multiplex PCR; TCRdb's copy has only in-frame clones and lacks some. The sample yields around 100,000 clones, around nine tenths seen once. This sample was taken from a study of T cell responses to AZD1222 COVID-19 vaccine. Study-wide results and caveats: Repertoire sampling happened only post peak T cell response. White British people made up most donors, females outnumbered males, and clonal diversity was possibly underestimated.

The CDR3 contains 14 residues. V was trimmed by 1 base and J by 2 bases, leaving 9 bases between them. Germline V gives CDR1 MGHRA, CDR2 YSYEKL. Sequenced material: peripheral blood, taken on day 0 of AZD1222 vaccination. The chain recombines TRBV4-1 with TRBJ2-7; D call uncertain. The sequence was obtained from an adult in good health. The CDR3 protein is CASSQAPTTYEQYF. The DNA for the CDR3 is TGCGCCAGCAGCCAAGCCCCCACTACCTACGAGCAGTACTTC.